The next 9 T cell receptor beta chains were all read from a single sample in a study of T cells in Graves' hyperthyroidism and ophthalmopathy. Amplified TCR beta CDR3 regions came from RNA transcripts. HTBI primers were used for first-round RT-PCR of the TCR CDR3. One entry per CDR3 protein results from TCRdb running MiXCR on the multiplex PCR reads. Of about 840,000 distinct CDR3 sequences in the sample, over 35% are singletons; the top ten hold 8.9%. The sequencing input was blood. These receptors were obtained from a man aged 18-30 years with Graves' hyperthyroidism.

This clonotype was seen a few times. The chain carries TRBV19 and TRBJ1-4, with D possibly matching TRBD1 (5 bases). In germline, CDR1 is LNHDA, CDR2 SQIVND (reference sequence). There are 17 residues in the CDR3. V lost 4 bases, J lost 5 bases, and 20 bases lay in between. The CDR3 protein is CASSTFIRPGVNEKLFF. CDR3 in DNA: TGTGCCAGTAGTACCTTCATCAGGCCGGGGGTAAATGAAAAACTGTTTTTT.

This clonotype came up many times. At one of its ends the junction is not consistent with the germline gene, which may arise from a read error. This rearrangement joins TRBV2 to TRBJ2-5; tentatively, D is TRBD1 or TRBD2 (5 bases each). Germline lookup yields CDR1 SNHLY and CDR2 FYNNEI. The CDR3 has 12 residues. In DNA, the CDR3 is TGTGCCAGCAGTGAAGTAGGTGGGACCCAGAGCTTC. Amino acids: CASSEVGGTQSF.

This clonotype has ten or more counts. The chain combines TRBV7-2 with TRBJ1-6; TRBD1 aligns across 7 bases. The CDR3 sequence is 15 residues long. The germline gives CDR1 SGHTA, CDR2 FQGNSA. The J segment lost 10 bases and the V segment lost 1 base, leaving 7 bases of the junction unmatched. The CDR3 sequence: CASSLEEGANSPLHF. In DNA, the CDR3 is TGTGCCAGCAGCTTAGAAGAGGGGGCGAACTCACCCCTCCACTTT.

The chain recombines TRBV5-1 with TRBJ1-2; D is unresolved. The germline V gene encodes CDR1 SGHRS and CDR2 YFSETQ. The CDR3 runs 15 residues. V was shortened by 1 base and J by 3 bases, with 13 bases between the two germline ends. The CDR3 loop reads CASSLRRGEDYGYTF. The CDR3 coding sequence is TGCGCCAGCAGCTTGAGACGGGGAGAGGACTATGGCTACACCTTC.

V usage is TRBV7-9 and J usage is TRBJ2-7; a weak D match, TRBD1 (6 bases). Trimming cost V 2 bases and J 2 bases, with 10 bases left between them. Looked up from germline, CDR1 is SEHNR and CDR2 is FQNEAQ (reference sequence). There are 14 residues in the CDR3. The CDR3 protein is CASSLPRTAYEQYF. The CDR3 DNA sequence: TGTGCCAGCAGCTTACCGCGGACAGCCTACGAGCAGTACTTC.

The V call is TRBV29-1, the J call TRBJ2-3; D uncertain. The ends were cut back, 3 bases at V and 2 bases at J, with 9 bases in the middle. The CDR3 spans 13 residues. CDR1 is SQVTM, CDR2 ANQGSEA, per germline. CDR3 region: CSVDLPHTDTQYF. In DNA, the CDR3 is TGCAGCGTTGATTTACCGCACACAGATACGCAGTATTTT.

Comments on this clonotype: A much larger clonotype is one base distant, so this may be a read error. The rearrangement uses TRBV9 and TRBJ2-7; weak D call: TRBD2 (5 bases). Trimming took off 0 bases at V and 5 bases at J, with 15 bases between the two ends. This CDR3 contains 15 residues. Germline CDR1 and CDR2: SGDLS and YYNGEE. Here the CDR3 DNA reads TGTGCCAGCAGCGTAGACGGGGAATATCCCCACGAGCAGTACTTC. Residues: CASSVDGEYPHEQYF.

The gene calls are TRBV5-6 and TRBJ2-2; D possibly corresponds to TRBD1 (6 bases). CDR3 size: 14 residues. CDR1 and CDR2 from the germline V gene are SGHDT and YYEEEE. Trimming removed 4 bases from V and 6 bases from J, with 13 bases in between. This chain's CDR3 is CASSPSPGAGELFF. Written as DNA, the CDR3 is TGTGCCAGCAGCCCTTCCCCAGGGGCCGGGGAGCTGTTTTTT.

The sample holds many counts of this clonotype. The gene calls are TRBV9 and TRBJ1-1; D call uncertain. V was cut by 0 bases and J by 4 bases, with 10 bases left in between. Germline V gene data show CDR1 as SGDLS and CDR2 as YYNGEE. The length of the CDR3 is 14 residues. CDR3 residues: CASSVGGSGTEAFF. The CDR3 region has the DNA TGTGCCAGCAGCGTAGGGGGTAGTGGCACTGAAGCTTTCTTT.